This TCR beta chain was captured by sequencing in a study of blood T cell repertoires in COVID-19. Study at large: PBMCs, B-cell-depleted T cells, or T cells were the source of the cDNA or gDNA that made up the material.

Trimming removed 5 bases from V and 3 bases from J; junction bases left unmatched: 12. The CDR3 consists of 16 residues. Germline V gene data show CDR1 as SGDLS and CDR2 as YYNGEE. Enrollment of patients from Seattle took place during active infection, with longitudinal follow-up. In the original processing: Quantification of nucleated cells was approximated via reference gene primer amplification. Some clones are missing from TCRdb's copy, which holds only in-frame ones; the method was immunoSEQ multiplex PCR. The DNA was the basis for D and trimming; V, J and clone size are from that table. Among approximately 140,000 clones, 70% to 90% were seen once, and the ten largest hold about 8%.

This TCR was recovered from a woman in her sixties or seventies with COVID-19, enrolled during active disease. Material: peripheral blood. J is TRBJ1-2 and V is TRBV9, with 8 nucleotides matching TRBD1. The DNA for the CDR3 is TGTGCCAGCAGGCGGACAGGGAGCGCCAATTACTATGGCTACACCTTC. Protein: CASRRTGSANYYGYTF.